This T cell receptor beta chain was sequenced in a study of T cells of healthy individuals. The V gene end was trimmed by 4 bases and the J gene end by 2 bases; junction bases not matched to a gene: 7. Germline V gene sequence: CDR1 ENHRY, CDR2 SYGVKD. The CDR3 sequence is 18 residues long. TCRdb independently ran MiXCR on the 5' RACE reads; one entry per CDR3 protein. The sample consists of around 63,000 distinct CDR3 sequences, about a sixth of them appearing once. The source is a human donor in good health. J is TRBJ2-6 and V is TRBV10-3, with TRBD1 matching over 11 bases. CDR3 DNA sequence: TGTGCCATCAGTGGAGGACAGGGGGCGGGAGCTGGGGCCAACGTCCTGACTTTC. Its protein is CAISGGQGAGAGANVLTF.